This entry features one TCR beta chain sequence. A few counts support this clonotype. What this receptor recognizes is not known. Base qualities are not recorded, but no much larger clone differs from it by a single base. The data were taken from a study of T cell repertoires in cytomegalovirus infection (dated by TCRdb to about 2019). For context, the study as a whole: Donor HLA type was relevant to the analysis, as public TCR beta signatures indicated carriage of CMV infection together with the matching HLA type.

Sequenced using an Illumina HiSeq 1500. TCRdb ran its own pipeline on the public reads, namely fastp trimming at Q25 and MiXCR clone calling, and kept in-frame beta chains. Under each unique CDR3 protein, matching rows form one entry showing the most common genes and DNA. A total of around 530,000 distinct CDR3 sequences appear in this sample, 15% to 20% of them only once. The ten largest clonotypes hold approximately 24% of the sample. The full study reports these points: In both this cohort and an independent roughly 330-donor cohort, the cumulative frequency of public TCR beta family members distinguished carriers of CMV infection plus the relevant HLA type. The ex vivo response was dominated by HLA-C-restricted CMV-specific TCR beta clonotypes, which also provided the single most frequent clonotype in two of eight donors.

CDR1 and CDR2 (SGHVS, FNYEAQ) derive from the germline V gene. From the cysteine through the phenylalanine, the CDR3 covers 17 amino acids. The CDR3 DNA has 51 bases and is translated from base 1. V is reduced by 2 bases and J by 2 bases, leaving a spacing of 13 bases between them. Sequencing input: CD8+ T cells from PBMCs. This TCR came from a human donor in good health (CMV status not recorded). Some clones in this sample may be carry-over from other donors' samples. Here the chain combines TRBV7-6 and TRBJ2-6; the D assignment is uncertain and may be TRBD1 or TRBD2, with 6 bases supporting each. The nucleotide sequence is given as TGTGCCAGCAGCTTATTTTCAGGGGAGGCTGGGGCCAACGTCCTGACTTTC. It encodes CASSLFSGEAGANVLTF.